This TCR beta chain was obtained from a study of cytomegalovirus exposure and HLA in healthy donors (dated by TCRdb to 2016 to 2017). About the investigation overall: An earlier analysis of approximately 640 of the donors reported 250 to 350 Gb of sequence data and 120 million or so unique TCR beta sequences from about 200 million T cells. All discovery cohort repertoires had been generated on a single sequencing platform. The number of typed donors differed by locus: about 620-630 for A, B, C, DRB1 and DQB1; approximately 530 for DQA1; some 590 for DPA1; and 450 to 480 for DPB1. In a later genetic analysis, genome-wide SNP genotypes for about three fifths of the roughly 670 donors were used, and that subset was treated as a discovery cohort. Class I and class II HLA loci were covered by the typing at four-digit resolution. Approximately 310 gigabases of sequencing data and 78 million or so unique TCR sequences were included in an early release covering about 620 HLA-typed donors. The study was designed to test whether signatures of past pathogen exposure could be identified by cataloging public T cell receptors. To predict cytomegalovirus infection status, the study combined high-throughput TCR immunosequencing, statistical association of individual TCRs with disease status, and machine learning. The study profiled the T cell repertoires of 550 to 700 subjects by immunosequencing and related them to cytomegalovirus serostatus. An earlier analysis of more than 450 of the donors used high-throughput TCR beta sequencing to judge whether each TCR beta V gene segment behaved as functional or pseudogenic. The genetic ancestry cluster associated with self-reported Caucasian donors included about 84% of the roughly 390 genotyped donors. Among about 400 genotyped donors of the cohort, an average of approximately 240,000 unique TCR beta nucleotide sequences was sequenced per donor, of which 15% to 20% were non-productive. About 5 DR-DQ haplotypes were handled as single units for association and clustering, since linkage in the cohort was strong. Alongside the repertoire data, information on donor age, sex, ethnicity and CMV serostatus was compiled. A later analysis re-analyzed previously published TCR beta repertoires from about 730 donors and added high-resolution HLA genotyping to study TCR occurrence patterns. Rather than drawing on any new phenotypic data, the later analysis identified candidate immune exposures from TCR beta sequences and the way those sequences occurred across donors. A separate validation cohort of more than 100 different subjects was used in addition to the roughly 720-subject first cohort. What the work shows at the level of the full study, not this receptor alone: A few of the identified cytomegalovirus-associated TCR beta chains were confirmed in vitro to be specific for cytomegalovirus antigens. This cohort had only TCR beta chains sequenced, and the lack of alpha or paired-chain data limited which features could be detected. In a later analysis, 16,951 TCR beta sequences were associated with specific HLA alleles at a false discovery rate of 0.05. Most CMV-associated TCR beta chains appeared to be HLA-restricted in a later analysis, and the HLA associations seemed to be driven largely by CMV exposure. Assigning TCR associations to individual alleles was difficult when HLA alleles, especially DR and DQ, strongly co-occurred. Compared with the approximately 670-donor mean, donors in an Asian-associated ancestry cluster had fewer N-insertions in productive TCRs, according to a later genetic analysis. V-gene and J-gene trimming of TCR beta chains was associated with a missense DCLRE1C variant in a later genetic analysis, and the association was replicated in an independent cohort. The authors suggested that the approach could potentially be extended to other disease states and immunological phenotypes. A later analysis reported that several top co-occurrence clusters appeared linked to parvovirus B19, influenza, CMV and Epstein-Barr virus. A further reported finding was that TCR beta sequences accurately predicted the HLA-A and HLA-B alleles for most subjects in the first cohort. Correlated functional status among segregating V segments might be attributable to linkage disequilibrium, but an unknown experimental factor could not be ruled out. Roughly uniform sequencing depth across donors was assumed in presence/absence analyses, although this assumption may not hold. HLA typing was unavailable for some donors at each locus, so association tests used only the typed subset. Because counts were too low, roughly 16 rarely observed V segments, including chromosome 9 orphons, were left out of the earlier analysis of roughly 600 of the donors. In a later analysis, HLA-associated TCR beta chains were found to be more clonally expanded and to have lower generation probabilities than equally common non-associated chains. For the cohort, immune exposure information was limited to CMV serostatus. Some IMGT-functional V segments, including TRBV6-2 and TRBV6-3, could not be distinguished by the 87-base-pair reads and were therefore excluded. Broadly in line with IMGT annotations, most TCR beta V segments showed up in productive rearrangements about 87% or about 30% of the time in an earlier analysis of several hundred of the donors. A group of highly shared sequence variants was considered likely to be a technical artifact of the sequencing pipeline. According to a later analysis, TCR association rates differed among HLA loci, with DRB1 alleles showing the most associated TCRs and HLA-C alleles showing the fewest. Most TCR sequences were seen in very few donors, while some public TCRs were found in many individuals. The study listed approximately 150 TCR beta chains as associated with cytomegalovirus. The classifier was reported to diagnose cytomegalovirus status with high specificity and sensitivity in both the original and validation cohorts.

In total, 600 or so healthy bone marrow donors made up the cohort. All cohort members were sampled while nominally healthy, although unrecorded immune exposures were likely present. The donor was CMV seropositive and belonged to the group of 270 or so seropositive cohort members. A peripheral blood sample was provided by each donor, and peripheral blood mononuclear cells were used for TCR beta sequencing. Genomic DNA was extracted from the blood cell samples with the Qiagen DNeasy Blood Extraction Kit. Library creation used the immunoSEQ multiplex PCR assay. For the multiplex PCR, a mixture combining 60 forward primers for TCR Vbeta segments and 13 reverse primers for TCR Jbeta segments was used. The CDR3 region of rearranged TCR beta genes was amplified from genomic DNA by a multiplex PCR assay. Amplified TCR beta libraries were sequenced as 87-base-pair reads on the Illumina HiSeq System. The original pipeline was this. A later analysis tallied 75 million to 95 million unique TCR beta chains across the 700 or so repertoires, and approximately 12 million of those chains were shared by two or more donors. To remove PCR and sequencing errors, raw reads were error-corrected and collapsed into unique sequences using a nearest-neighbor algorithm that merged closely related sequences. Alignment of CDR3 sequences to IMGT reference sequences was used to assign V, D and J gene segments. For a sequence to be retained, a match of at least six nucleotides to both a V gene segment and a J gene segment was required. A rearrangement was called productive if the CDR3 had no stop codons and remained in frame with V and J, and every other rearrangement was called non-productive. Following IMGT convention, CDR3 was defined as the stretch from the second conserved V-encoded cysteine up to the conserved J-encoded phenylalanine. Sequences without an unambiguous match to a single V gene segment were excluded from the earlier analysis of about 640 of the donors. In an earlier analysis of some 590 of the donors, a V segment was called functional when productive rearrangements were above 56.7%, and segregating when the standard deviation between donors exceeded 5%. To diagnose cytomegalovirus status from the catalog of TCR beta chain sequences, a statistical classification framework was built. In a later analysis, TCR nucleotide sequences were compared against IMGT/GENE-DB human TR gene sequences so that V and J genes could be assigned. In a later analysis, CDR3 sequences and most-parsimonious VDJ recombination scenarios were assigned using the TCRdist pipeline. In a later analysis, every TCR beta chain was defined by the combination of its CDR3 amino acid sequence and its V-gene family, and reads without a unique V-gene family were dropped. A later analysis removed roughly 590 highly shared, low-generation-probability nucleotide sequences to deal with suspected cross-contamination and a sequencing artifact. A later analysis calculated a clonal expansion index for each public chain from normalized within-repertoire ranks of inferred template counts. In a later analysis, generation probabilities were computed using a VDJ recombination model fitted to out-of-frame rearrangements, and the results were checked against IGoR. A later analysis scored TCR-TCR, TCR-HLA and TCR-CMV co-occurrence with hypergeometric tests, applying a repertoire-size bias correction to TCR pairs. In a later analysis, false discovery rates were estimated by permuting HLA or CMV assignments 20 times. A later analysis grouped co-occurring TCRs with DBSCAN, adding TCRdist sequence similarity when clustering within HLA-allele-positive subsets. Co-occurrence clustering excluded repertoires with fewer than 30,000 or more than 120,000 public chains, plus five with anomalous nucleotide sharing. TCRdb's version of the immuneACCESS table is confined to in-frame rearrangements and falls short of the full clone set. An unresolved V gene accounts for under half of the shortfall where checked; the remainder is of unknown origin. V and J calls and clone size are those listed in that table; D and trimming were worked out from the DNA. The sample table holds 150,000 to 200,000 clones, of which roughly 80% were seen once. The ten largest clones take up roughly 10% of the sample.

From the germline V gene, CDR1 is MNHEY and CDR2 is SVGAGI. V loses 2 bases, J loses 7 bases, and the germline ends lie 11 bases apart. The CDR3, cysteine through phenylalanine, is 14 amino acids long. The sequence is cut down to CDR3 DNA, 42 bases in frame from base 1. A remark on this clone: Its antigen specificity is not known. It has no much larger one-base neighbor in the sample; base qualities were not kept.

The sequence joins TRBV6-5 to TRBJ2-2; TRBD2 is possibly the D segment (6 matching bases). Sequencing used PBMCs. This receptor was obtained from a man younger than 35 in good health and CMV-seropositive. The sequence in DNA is TGTGCCAGCAGTTACCGCGGGACGGGCGGGGAGCTGTTTTTT. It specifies CASSYRGTGGELFF.